The source of this T cell receptor (beta chain) is a study of T cell responses to AZD1222 COVID-19 vaccine. Study-wide results and limits: Vaccine-related CD4 TCRs covered spike, predominating at 160-218 and 743-854. Spike-specific TCR breadth and depth went up after people got two AZD1222 doses. A reported finding is that nearly half of spike-specific TCRs target unmutated variant regions. Only six AZD1222 recipients tested seropositive at baseline.

Turning to this clone: Its antigen is still unknown.

The CDR3 spans 11 residues. The V gene lost 4 bases and the J gene lost 5 bases, with 5 bases spanning the gap. Germline CDR1 is SGHRS and CDR2 is YFSETQ. The method was immunoSEQ multiplex PCR; TCRdb's version includes in-frame clones alone and lacks a portion of them. The profile shows some 150,000 clones, approximately 93% of them singletons. The rearrangement uses TRBV5-1 and TRBJ2-3; D gene ambiguous. This clonotype was sampled from an adult in good health. The sequences come from peripheral blood, collected on day 0 of AZD1222 vaccination. DNA for the CDR3: TGCGCCAGCAGCCTAAAAGATACGCAGTATTTT. It is translated as CASSLKDTQYF.